This T cell receptor (beta chain) was observed in a study of blood T cell repertoires in COVID-19. Study as a whole: Some COVID-19 samples were acute and others convalescent; all came from the United States, Italy and Spain. The analysed material was cDNA or gDNA that came from T cells, B-cell-depleted T cells, or PBMCs.

Per the original methods: Reference gene primer amplification yielded estimated nucleated cell counts. Clones were read by immunoSEQ multiplex PCR, and TCRdb kept only the in-frame ones, dropping some. The V and J calls and clone size come from that table; D and trimming were worked out from the DNA. The table includes 200,000 or so clones, 60% to 85% detected once. The CDR3 spans 16 residues. Germline lookup yields CDR1 SEHNR and CDR2 FQNEAQ (reference sequence). Trimming left V 5 bases short and J 1 base short, with 18 bases between. The sequence derives from a man between 60 and 75 years old with active or convalescent COVID-19. This chain joins TRBV7-9 and TRBJ2-7; D may be TRBD2 (6 bases). Sequences were obtained from peripheral blood. CDR3 loop: CASSPVGTAGSYEQYF. In DNA, the CDR3 is TGTGCCAGCAGCCCGGTCGGGACGGCGGGATCCTACGAGCAGTACTTC.